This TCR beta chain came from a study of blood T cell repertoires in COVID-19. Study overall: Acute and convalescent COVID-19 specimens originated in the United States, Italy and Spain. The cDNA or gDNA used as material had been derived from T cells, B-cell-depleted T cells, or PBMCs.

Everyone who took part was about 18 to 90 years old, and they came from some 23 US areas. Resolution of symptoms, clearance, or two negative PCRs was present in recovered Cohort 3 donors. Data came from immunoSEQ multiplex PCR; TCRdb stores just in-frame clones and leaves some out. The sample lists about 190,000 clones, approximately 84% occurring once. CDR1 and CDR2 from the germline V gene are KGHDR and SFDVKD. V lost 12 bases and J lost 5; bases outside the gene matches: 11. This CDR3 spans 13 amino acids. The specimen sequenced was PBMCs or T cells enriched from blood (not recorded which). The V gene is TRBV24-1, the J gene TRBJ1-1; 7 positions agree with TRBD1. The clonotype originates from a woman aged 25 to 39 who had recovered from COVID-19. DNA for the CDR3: TGTGCCGCCGGGACAGAGGGGAGGACTGAAGCTTTCTTT. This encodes CAAGTEGRTEAFF.